The T cell receptor beta chain under discussion was sequenced for a study of graft-versus-host responses after intestinal transplantation. Overall study: Following induction with anti-thymocyte globulin, all recipients were given tacrolimus and steroids for about 3 years. Notes on the study in general: Early after transplant, HvG clones declined as circulating GvH clones peaked.

The assay was immunoSEQ multiplex PCR, and TCRdb's table has in-frame clones only and misses some. The sample holds roughly 80,000 clones, 92% seen once. The V gene's germline CDR1 is MNHEY and CDR2 SVGAGI. This CDR3 has 15 residues. Trimming shortened V by 0 bases and J by 3 bases, and 12 bases separated the two germline ends. Notes on this clone: Its specificity is unknown.

This specimen consisted of PBMCs, obtained 98 days after intestinal transplantation. This clonotype was sampled from a human patient who received an intestinal transplant, so some T cells may come from the graft donor. The J gene is TRBJ2-7, the V gene TRBV6-5, with D perhaps matching TRBD1 (6 bases). CDR3 amino acids: CASSYSWDTSYEQYF. The CDR3 DNA reads as TGTGCCAGCAGTTACTCGTGGGACACCAGCTACGAGCAGTACTTC.